The entry below describes one TCR beta chain. This entry is derived from a study of cytomegalovirus exposure and HLA in healthy donors. Healthy bone marrow donors made up the donor group. While unrecorded immune exposures were likely, the donors were nominally healthy when sampled. Germline assignment: CDR1 GTSNPN and CDR2 SVGIG (reference sequence). V lost 8 bases, J lost 1 base, and 13 bases stayed unmatched. The CDR3 extends over 16 amino acids. 60 Vbeta and 13 Jbeta primers were used in PCR. TCRdb keeps only in-frame clones here, not all; method: immunoSEQ multiplex PCR. The ten most abundant clones cover approximately 14% of a sample with under 90,000 clones.

The chain carries TRBV30 and TRBJ2-3; TRBD2 aligns across 9 bases. This receptor was obtained from a man aged 50-60 years in good health and CMV-seropositive. Source material: PBMCs. For the CDR3, the DNA is TGTGCCCTCAGGACTAGCGTAGAGTATGGCACAGATACGCAGTATTTT. Translating gives CALRTSVEYGTDTQYF. The whole variable domain, remainder taken from reference TRBV30 and TRBJ2-3, is SQTIHQWPATLVQPVGSPLSLECTVEGTSNPNLYWYRQAAGRGLQLLFYSVGIGQISSEVPQNLSASRPQDRQFILSSKKLLLSDSGFYLCALRTSVEYGTDTQYFGPGTRLTVL.